This TCR beta chain was sequenced in a study of blood T cell repertoires in COVID-19. Study background: COVID-19 samples collected from the United States, Italy and Spain covered acute and convalescent phases. Sources were T cells, B-cell-depleted T cells, or PBMCs; the material itself was cDNA or gDNA.

The CDR3 sequence is 16 residues long. Germline CDR1 SGHAT, CDR2 FQNNGV. V was clipped by 3 bases and J by 0 bases; unmatched bases: 7. The sample holds a few counts of this clone. Authors' data handling: How many nucleated cells were present was estimated from reference gene primer amplification. TCRdb's copy holds only in-frame clones and misses some; the assay was immunoSEQ multiplex PCR. D and trimming were read from the DNA, whereas the V and J calls and clone size are those reported in that table. Of 70,000 to 95,000 clones listed, roughly 80% are singletons. This chain uses TRBV11-2 with TRBJ2-7, with 8 bases identical to TRBD1. The source material was peripheral blood. This receptor was identified in a woman in her thirties or forties with active or convalescent COVID-19. The CDR3 bases are TGTGCCAGCAGCTTCGGACAGGGAACCCCCTCCTACGAGCAGTACTTC. It yields the protein CASSFGQGTPSYEQYF.